Shown below are 32 T cell receptor beta chains from a single sample sequenced in a study of blood T cell repertoires in COVID-19. TCRdb's table, derived via immunoSEQ multiplex PCR, lists solely in-frame clones and lacks some. Among under 200,000 clones listed, about 88% were seen once. The sequenced material came from peripheral blood. The receptors stem from a woman of 80 years or more with acute or convalescent COVID-19.

The CDR3 is CASRQPGSGNTIYF. The CDR3 DNA follows: TGCGCCAGCAGGCAGCCAGGATCTGGAAACACCATATATTTT. The V and J genes are TRBV5-1 and TRBJ1-3; D remains unclear. The V and J ends lost 5 bases and 1 base respectively, with 10 bases between them. The CDR3 length is 14 residues. From germline, CDR1 is SGHRS and CDR2 YFSETQ.

The rearrangement links TRBV24-1 to TRBJ2-7; no reliable D call. CDR3 length: 15 amino acids. The V end lost 2 bases, the J end lost 0 bases, and 10 bases lay between the germline ends. From germline, CDR1 is KGHDR and CDR2 SFDVKD. In nucleotides, the CDR3 is TGTGCCACCAGTGATTCTTCCAGAAACTCCTACGAGCAGTACTTC. Protein: CATSDSSRNSYEQYF.

The chain links TRBV4-3 to TRBJ2-7, with D perhaps TRBD1 (5 bases). The ends were cut back, 1 base at V and 6 bases at J, with 16 bases in the middle. The length of the CDR3 is 15 residues. Germline CDR1 and CDR2: LGHNA and YSLEER. The DNA of the CDR3 is TGCGCCAGCAGCCAAGGGGTAGGGGAAAGGGGCGAGCAGTACTTC. This sequence encodes CASSQGVGERGEQYF.

The gene calls are TRBV7-2 and TRBJ1-2; unclear D gene. Germline V gives CDR1 SGHTA, CDR2 FQGNSA. This CDR3 contains 12 residues. The V gene lost 3 bases and the J gene lost 8 bases, with 10 bases spanning the gap. In nucleotides, the CDR3 is TGTGCCAGCAGCTTTCCGGGTCACGGCTACACCTTC. It codes for CASSFPGHGYTF.

This chain joins TRBV4-3 and TRBJ2-7; D ambiguous. This CDR3 comprises 16 residues. CDR1 is LGHNA, CDR2 YSLEER, per germline. V lost 3 bases and J lost 4, with 19 bases in between. The CDR3 loop is CASSHSIASRVYEQYF. The CDR3 DNA reads as TGCGCCAGCAGCCACTCAATTGCGTCTCGGGTTTACGAGCAGTACTTC.

Comments on this clone: Mismatch with germline at one junction end may stem from a read error. The chain has TRBV7-7 and TRBJ2-1; TRBD1 matches 10 bases. This CDR3 has 15 residues. Germline V gene lookup returns CDR1 SSHAT and CDR2 FNYEAQ (reference sequence). For the CDR3, the DNA is TGTGCTAGCAGCCGACAGGGGGCCTCCTACAATGAGCAGTTCTTC. Its translation is CASSRQGASYNEQFF. Filled out from reference TRBV7-7 and TRBJ2-1, the complete variable domain reads GAGVSQSPRYKVTKRGQDVTLRCDPISSHATLYWYQQALGQGPEFLTYFNYEAQPDKSGLPSDRFSAERPEGSISTLTIQRTEQRDSAMYRCASSRQGASYNEQFFGPGTRLTVL.

The rearrangement joins TRBV12-5 to TRBJ1-1; D gene ambiguous. CDR3 length equals 16 residues. V was pared by 3 bases and J by 1 base, with 15 bases between. Germline loops: CDR1 LGHNT, CDR2 FRNRAP. DNA of the CDR3: TGTGCTAGTGGTTTTGCCCCATGGCCGGGGAACACTGAAGCTTTCTTT. Encoded protein: CASGFAPWPGNTEAFF.

This clone has just one count. CDR3 DNA: TGTGCCAGCTCACCACTTCAAGAGCCTAGTACAGATACGCAGTATTTT. The encoded protein is CASSPLQEPSTDTQYF. The chain uses TRBV18 and TRBJ2-3; D unresolved. The CDR3 length is 16 residues. Germline V gene data show CDR1 as KGHSH and CDR2 as LQKENI. V dropped 1 base and J dropped 3 bases, with 14 bases sitting between them. The full variable domain, in which reference TRBV18 and TRBJ2-3 provide the parts outside the CDR3, is NAGVMQNPRHLVRRRGQEARLRCSPMKGHSHVYWYRQLPEEGLKFMVYLQKENIIDESGMPKERFSAEFPKEGPSILRIQQVVRGDSAAYFCASSPLQEPSTDTQYFGPGTRLTVL.

The chain links TRBV3-1 (or the pseudogene TRBV3-2) to TRBJ1-2; no clear D gene. Germline-derived CDR1 and CDR2 are LGHDT and YNNKEL (reference sequence). The CDR3 spans 14 residues. The germline V and J ends were trimmed by 4 bases and 2 bases, with 11 bases remaining between them. CDR3 sequence: CASSPTDGNYGYTF. For the CDR3, the DNA is TGTGCCAGCAGCCCGACTGACGGGAACTATGGCTACACCTTC.

This chain uses TRBV10-3 with TRBJ1-4; D uncertain. The V end lost 0 bases, the J end lost 2 bases, and 4 bases lay between the germline ends. Germline loops: CDR1 ENHRY, CDR2 SYGVKD. This CDR3 comprises 14 residues. The CDR3 region has the DNA TGTGCCATCAGTGAGTCTAGCACTAATGAAAAACTGTTTTTT. Protein: CAISESSTNEKLFF.

The CDR3 DNA follows: TGCGCCAGCAGCCCCTTTAAGACAGGGGGCGTCTATGGCTACACCTTC. It is translated as CASSPFKTGGVYGYTF. The V call is TRBV4-3, the J call TRBJ1-2; TRBD1 agrees at 10 bases. CDR1 is LGHNA and CDR2 is YSLEER in the germline V gene. The CDR3 has 16 residues. The V segment lost 4 bases and the J segment 4 bases; nucleotides outside the gene matches: 9.

This clone was counted a single time. The rearrangement links TRBV5-4 to TRBJ2-3; TRBD2 agrees at 13 bases. With V trimmed by 5 bases and J by 10 bases, 10 bases remained unmatched. CDR3 size: 15 residues. In germline, CDR1 is SGHNT, CDR2 YYREEE (reference sequence). CDR3 nucleotides: TGTGCCAGCAGTTTACCGGGACTAGCGGGATTCTCGCAGTATTTT. Translation gives CASSLPGLAGFSQYF.

V usage is TRBV30 and J usage is TRBJ2-7, with D possibly TRBD2 on 5 matching bases. Trimming shortened V by 0 bases and J by 7 bases, and 7 bases separated the two germline ends. The CDR3 has 11 residues. Germline CDR1 reads GTSNPN; CDR2 reads SVGIG (reference sequence). Written as DNA, the CDR3 is TGTGCCTGGAGTGTACCGGGGGAGCAGTACTTC. Its protein product is CAWSVPGEQYF.

This rearrangement joins TRBV12-3 or TRBV12-4 to TRBJ1-2; maybe TRBD1 (6 bases). V dropped 6 bases and J dropped 7 bases, with 12 bases sitting between them. There are 12 residues in the CDR3. The CDR3 protein is CASSQGGLGYTF. CDR3 DNA: TGTGCCAGCAGCCAAGGGGGTCTTGGCTACACCTTC.

This chain links TRBV4-1 with TRBJ2-3; D gene ambiguous. Germline CDR1 and CDR2: MGHRA and YSYEKL. Deletions cut 2 bases from V and 6 bases from J, with 12 bases between. The CDR3 loop spans 14 amino acids. CDR3 nucleotide sequence: TGCGCCAGCAGCCAACCCACCCCCAGGGATACGCAGTATTTT. Its translation: CASSQPTPRDTQYF.

The chain recombines TRBV2 with TRBJ2-7; D is ambiguous. Germline loops: CDR1 SNHLY, CDR2 FYNNEI. The CDR3 loop spans 12 amino acids. V shed 5 bases and J shed 2 bases, with 7 bases lying between them. The CDR3 protein is CASSPDTYEQYF. The CDR3, as DNA: TGTGCCAGCAGTCCCGACACCTACGAGCAGTACTTC.

About this clone: The sample holds other DNA sequences that translate to the same CDR3. The rearrangement joins TRBV5-6 to TRBJ2-5; tentative D call: TRBD1 (6 bases). The V end was cut by 0 bases, the J end by 1 base, with 7 bases between. Per germline, CDR1 SGHDT and CDR2 YYEEEE. The CDR3 is 14 amino acids. For the CDR3, the DNA is TGTGCCAGCAGCTTGGACAGGGTCCAAGAGACCCAGTACTTC. Protein sequence: CASSLDRVQETQYF.

The V call is TRBV5-1, the J call TRBJ2-1, with 7 bases that match TRBD1. Germline assignment: CDR1 SGHRS and CDR2 YFSETQ. Trimming removed 4 bases from V and 0 bases from J; junction bases left unmatched: 7. The CDR3 runs to 16 residues. In DNA form, the CDR3 reads TGCGCCAGCAGCGAGGGACAGATGAGCTCCTACAATGAGCAGTTCTTC. Translation gives CASSEGQMSSYNEQFF.

J is TRBJ2-3 and V is TRBV11-2; 8 bases match TRBD2. Germline trimming cut 5 bases from V and 2 bases from J; bases unmatched to any gene: 9. From germline, CDR1 is SGHAT and CDR2 FQNNGV. CDR3 length: 16 residues. The DNA of the CDR3 is TGTGCCAGCAGCCCTGGGAGGGGACTAGTCACAGATACGCAGTATTTT. Protein product: CASSPGRGLVTDTQYF.

V usage is TRBV27 and J usage is TRBJ2-1; 7 bases agree with TRBD1. V trimming: 4 bases; J trimming: 4 bases; junction bases outside the gene matches: 10. Germline V gene lookup returns CDR1 MNHEY and CDR2 SMNVEV (reference sequence). There are 16 residues in the CDR3. The CDR3 reads CASSSLTGPGYNEQFF. In nucleotides, the CDR3 is TGTGCCAGCAGTTCCCTGACAGGGCCAGGGTACAATGAGCAGTTCTTC.

The rearrangement joins TRBV21-1 to TRBJ2-5; the tabulated D call, TRBD1, remains unverified against the DNA. TRBV21-1 is assigned pseudogene status. This CDR3 is 16 amino acids long. CDR3 DNA: TGTGCCAGCAGCCCCGGACAGGGGGCGTTTAATGGGACCCAGTACTTC. Its translation is CASSPGQGAFNGTQYF.

CDR3 loop: CATSEGYTYNEQFF. Here the CDR3 DNA reads TGTGCCACCAGTGAGGGCTATACCTACAATGAGCAGTTCTTC. V usage is TRBV24-1 and J usage is TRBJ2-1; D is ambiguous. CDR3 length equals 14 residues. Trimming left V 4 bases short and J 2 bases short, with 8 bases between. The germline V gene has CDR1 KGHDR and CDR2 SFDVKD.

The chain links TRBV11-2 to TRBJ2-7; perhaps TRBD1 as D (6 bases). CDR3 length: 12 amino acids. Trimming took 5 bases from V and 5 from J, leaving 10 bases between them. Germline CDR1 reads SGHAT; CDR2 reads FQNNGV. The CDR3 nucleotides read TGTGCCAGCAGCAGAGGGGGTAACGAGCAGTACTTC. It codes for CASSRGGNEQYF.

The CDR3 DNA follows: TGTGCCAGCAGTTACACTAGCGGGAACACAGATACGCAGTATTTT. Protein sequence: CASSYTSGNTDTQYF. The chain carries TRBV6-2 or TRBV6-3 and TRBJ2-3, with 10 bases matching TRBD2. The CDR3 is 15 amino acids. Germline assignment: CDR1 MNHEY and CDR2 SVGEGT. Trimming removed 2 bases from V and 2 bases from J; junction bases left unmatched: 1.

The gene calls are TRBV7-2 and TRBJ2-7; D is perhaps TRBD1 (5 bases). Germline V gene sequence: CDR1 SGHTA, CDR2 FQGNSA. Deletions cut 2 bases from V and 3 bases from J, with 5 bases between. This CDR3 spans 12 amino acids. CDR3 loop: CASSLQGYEQYF. In nucleotides, the CDR3 is TGTGCCAGCAGCTTACAGGGCTACGAGCAGTACTTC.

The chain recombines TRBV19 with TRBJ1-5, with TRBD1 as a possible D gene (5 bases). V was shortened by 2 bases and J by 7 bases, with 15 bases between the two germline ends. The CDR3 is 15 amino acids. Germline assignment: CDR1 LNHDA and CDR2 SQIVND (reference sequence). CDR3 bases: TGTGCCAGTAGTATACCCCGGACAACAATCCAGCCCCAGCATTTT. Amino acid sequence: CASSIPRTTIQPQHF. The variable domain in full, completed from reference TRBV19 and TRBJ1-5, reads DGGITQSPKYLFRKEGQNVTLSCEQNLNHDAMYWYRQDPGQGLRLIYYSQIVNDFQKGDIAEGYSVSREKKESFPLTVTSAQKNPTAFYLCASSIPRTTIQPQHFGDGTRLSIL.

This rearrangement joins TRBV5-5 to TRBJ1-2; 7 nucleotides line up with TRBD1. The V segment lost 3 bases and the J segment 1 base; nucleotides outside the gene matches: 9. This CDR3 spans 16 amino acids. Germline assignment: CDR1 SGHKS and CDR2 YYEKEE (reference sequence). CDR3 sequence reads: CASSSTGARNNYGYTF. Here the CDR3 DNA reads TGTGCCAGCAGCTCTACAGGGGCGAGAAATAACTATGGCTACACCTTC.

The V and J genes are TRBV18 and TRBJ1-4; TRBD1 agrees at 9 bases. The CDR3 is 18 amino acids. Germline V gene sequence: CDR1 KGHSH, CDR2 LQKENI. With 0 bases clipped from V and 4 bases from J, the junction kept 9 bases outside the gene matches. CDR3 nucleotides: TGTGCCAGCTCACCACCGAGGGGGACAGGGTCGATTAATGAAAAACTGTTTTTT. Its protein is CASSPPRGTGSINEKLFF.

The sample holds a few counts of this clone. The chain combines TRBV18 with TRBJ1-6; D perhaps matches TRBD1 (5 bases). The V end lost 3 bases, the J end lost 8 bases, and 11 bases lay between the germline ends. Germline-derived CDR1 and CDR2 are KGHSH and LQKENI. CDR3 length equals 14 residues. DNA for the CDR3: TGTGCCAGCTCACCGACGGACACCGATTCACCCCTCCACTTT. Translating it yields CASSPTDTDSPLHF.

V gene TRBV29-1 combines with J gene TRBJ1-2; D not resolved. CDR3 length equals 14 residues. Per the germline V gene, CDR1 is SQVTM and CDR2 is ANQGSEA. Trimming left V 6 bases short and J 4 bases short, with 18 bases between. CDR3 nucleotide sequence: TGCAGCGTCCTAGGAGGGATTTTAGGCTATGGCTACACCTTC. Translating gives CSVLGGILGYGYTF.

This clone turned up a few times. The genes are TRBV9 and TRBJ2-5; TRBD2 might be the D (5 bases). Deletions cut 4 bases from V and 5 bases from J, with 15 bases between. Germline V gene data show CDR1 as SGDLS and CDR2 as YYNGEE. The CDR3 runs to 14 residues. This CDR3 reads CASSTSTEVETQYF. As DNA, the CDR3 is TGTGCCAGCAGCACATCTACGGAGGTCGAGACCCAGTACTTC.

This chain connects TRBV28 to TRBJ1-3; D gene unclear. The ends were cut back, 3 bases at V and 0 bases at J, with 15 bases in the middle. The germline V gene has CDR1 MDHEN and CDR2 SYDVKM. The CDR3 runs to 17 residues. The CDR3 sequence is CASSFGGNQHSGNTIYF. The CDR3 nucleotides read TGTGCCAGCAGTTTTGGCGGCAACCAGCACTCTGGAAACACCATATATTTT.